The next 7 T cell receptor beta chains were all read from a single sample in a study of blood T cells in healthy people across ages. Primers used in a second PCR of roughly 7 to 11 cycles were a sample-barcoded 5' primer and a J-beta primer mix. TCRdb reanalysed the 5' RACE reads using MiXCR and keeps one entry per CDR3 protein. This sample has about 690,000 distinct CDR3 sequences; approximately 40% occur once, and the top ten carry roughly 30%. Sequencing was carried out using blood. These receptors all stem from a man older than 75 in good health.

The chain employs TRBV2 and TRBJ2-7, with D possibly being TRBD1 or TRBD2 (5 bases each). The CDR3 sequence is 14 residues long. The germline CDR1 and CDR2 sequences are SNHLY and FYNNEI. V gave up 6 bases and J gave up 5 bases, with 17 bases separating them. CDR3 protein: CASRGGGIKNEQYF. For the CDR3, the DNA is TGTGCCAGCAGAGGTGGGGGAATCAAGAACGAGCAGTACTTC. The whole variable domain, remainder taken from reference TRBV2 and TRBJ2-7, is EPEVTQTPSHQVTQMGQEVILRCVPISNHLYFYWYRQILGQKVEFLVSFYNNEISEKSEIFDDQFSVERPDGSNFTLKIRSTKLEDSAMYFCASRGGGIKNEQYFGPGTRLTVT.

Worth noting for this clonotype: A much larger clone sits a single nucleotide away, making a read error possible. This chain joins TRBV4-2 and TRBJ2-3, with 10 bases matching TRBD2. This CDR3 has 16 amino acids. Germline CDR1 reads LGHNA; CDR2 reads YNFKEQ. The CDR3 nucleotides are TGTGCCAGCAGCCGCAAACTAGCGGGAATGGAAGATGCGCAGTATTTT. This sequence encodes CASSRKLAGMEDAQYF.

Ten or more counts support this clonotype. The V call is TRBV29-1, the J call TRBJ2-6; a weak D match, TRBD1 (6 bases). Germline loops: CDR1 SQVTM, CDR2 ANQGSEA. This CDR3 has 17 residues. Between the trimmed V and J ends, which lost 0 bases and 0 bases, there was a span of 12 bases. This CDR3 reads CSVEDRTVGSGANVLTF. As DNA, the CDR3 is TGCAGCGTTGAAGATAGGACAGTTGGCTCTGGGGCCAACGTCCTGACTTTC.

This rearrangement joins TRBV20-1 to TRBJ1-4, with 10 bases aligning to TRBD1. Germline assignment: CDR1 DFQATT and CDR2 SNEGSKA (reference sequence). The CDR3 length is 14 residues. V was pared by 3 bases and J by 7 bases, with 5 bases of the junction left unmatched. CDR3 DNA: TGCAGTGCTAGTCCGGGACAGGGGCCTGAAAAACTGTTTTTT. Translated: CSASPGQGPEKLFF.

This clonotype was observed a handful of times. This sequence joins TRBV18 and TRBJ1-2, with D possibly being TRBD1 (6 bases). Germline assignment: CDR1 KGHSH and CDR2 LQKENI. The CDR3 sequence is 13 residues long. V lost 6 bases and J 5 bases, leaving 13 bases between the germline ends. The DNA for the CDR3 is TGTGCCAGCTCTCCGGACAGACTGTATGGCTACACCTTC. Translated: CASSPDRLYGYTF.

The genes are TRBV5-1 and TRBJ2-6, with D hard to call. V gave up 4 bases and J gave up 0 bases, with 14 bases separating them. The CDR3 covers 17 residues. Germline V gene data show CDR1 as SGHRS and CDR2 as YFSETQ. The CDR3 DNA is TGCGCCAGCAGCGCAAACCCCCTCAACTCTGGGGCCAACGTCCTGACTTTC. Residues: CASSANPLNSGANVLTF.

This clonotype has more than one count but fewer than ten. V usage is TRBV4-1 and J usage is TRBJ2-1; 10 nucleotides align to TRBD1. The CDR3 extends over 16 amino acids. The germline V gene has CDR1 MGHRA and CDR2 YSYEKL. The V gene end was trimmed by 3 bases and the J gene end by 9 bases; junction bases not matched to a gene: 11. The CDR3 loop reads CASSHYPGTGDGEQFF. The CDR3 coding sequence is TGCGCCAGCAGCCACTACCCAGGGACAGGGGACGGTGAGCAGTTCTTC.